Presented here are 5 T cell receptor beta chains from one specimen sequenced in a study of cytomegalovirus exposure and HLA in healthy donors. A multiplex PCR was run with 60 Vbeta primers and 13 Jbeta primers. Generated by immunoSEQ multiplex PCR, the TCRdb table keeps only in-frame clones and is missing some. The sample yields 100,000 to 150,000 clones, about three quarters seen once. Specimen: PBMCs. Receptors originate from a female donor in good health and CMV-seronegative.

V usage is TRBV11-2 and J usage is TRBJ2-7, with a weak D call TRBD2 (6 bases). Trimming took off 5 bases at V and 1 base at J, with 18 bases between the two ends. This CDR3 comprises 16 residues. Per germline, CDR1 SGHAT and CDR2 FQNNGV. This chain's CDR3 is CASSQPRGLVSYEQYF. The CDR3 coding sequence is TGTGCCAGCAGCCAGCCGAGGGGACTCGTGTCCTACGAGCAGTACTTC. Based on the CDR3 plus reference TRBV11-2 and TRBJ2-7, the full variable domain is EAGVAQSPRYKIIEKRQSVAFWCNPISGHATLYWYQQILGQGPKLLIQFQNNGVVDDSQLPKDRFSAERLKGVDSTLKIQPAKLEDSAVYLCASSQPRGLVSYEQYFGPGTRLTVT.

The CDR3 bases are TGTGCCAGCAGCTTACGGGGTAGCGGGGGGGCTAGCACAGATACGCAGTATTTT. Protein product: CASSLRGSGGASTDTQYF. V and J are TRBV5-6 and TRBJ2-3, with 11 bases that match TRBD2. This CDR3 is built from 18 residues. CDR1 is SGHDT, CDR2 YYEEEE, per germline. The V segment lost 2 bases and the J segment 0 bases; nucleotides outside the gene matches: 8. Drawing the rest from reference TRBV5-6 and TRBJ2-3, the complete variable domain is DAGVTQSPTHLIKTRGQQVTLRCSPKSGHDTVSWYQQALGQGPQFIFQYYEEEERQRGNFPDRFSGHQFPNYSSELNVNALLLGDSALYLCASSLRGSGGASTDTQYFGPGTRLTVL.

V gene TRBV18 combines with J gene TRBJ2-7, with 7 bases matching TRBD1. Trimming took 3 bases from V and 0 from J; bases not matched to a gene: 5. Germline CDR1 reads KGHSH; CDR2 reads LQKENI. The CDR3 loop spans 15 amino acids. DNA for the CDR3: TGTGCCAGCTCACCGATCTGGGACAGCTCCTACGAGCAGTACTTC. As protein: CASSPIWDSSYEQYF.

This chain links TRBV21-1 with TRBJ1-5; the table's D call, TRBD1, was not checked against the DNA. TRBV21-1 is labeled a pseudogene. CDR3 length: 15 residues. The CDR3 DNA reads TGTGCCAGCACCACCCCCAGATATAGCAATCAGCCCCAGCATTTT. As protein: CASTTPRYSNQPQHF.

The rearrangement links TRBV7-9 to TRBJ2-7; 7 positions match TRBD2. Unmatched junction bases numbered 4, after V lost 2 bases and J lost 0 bases. The CDR3 contains 15 residues. Per the germline V gene, CDR1 is SEHNR and CDR2 is FQNEAQ (reference sequence). CDR3 in DNA: TGTGCCAGCAGCTTAAGTCAGCGGGACTCCTACGAGCAGTACTTC. Translated, it gives CASSLSQRDSYEQYF.